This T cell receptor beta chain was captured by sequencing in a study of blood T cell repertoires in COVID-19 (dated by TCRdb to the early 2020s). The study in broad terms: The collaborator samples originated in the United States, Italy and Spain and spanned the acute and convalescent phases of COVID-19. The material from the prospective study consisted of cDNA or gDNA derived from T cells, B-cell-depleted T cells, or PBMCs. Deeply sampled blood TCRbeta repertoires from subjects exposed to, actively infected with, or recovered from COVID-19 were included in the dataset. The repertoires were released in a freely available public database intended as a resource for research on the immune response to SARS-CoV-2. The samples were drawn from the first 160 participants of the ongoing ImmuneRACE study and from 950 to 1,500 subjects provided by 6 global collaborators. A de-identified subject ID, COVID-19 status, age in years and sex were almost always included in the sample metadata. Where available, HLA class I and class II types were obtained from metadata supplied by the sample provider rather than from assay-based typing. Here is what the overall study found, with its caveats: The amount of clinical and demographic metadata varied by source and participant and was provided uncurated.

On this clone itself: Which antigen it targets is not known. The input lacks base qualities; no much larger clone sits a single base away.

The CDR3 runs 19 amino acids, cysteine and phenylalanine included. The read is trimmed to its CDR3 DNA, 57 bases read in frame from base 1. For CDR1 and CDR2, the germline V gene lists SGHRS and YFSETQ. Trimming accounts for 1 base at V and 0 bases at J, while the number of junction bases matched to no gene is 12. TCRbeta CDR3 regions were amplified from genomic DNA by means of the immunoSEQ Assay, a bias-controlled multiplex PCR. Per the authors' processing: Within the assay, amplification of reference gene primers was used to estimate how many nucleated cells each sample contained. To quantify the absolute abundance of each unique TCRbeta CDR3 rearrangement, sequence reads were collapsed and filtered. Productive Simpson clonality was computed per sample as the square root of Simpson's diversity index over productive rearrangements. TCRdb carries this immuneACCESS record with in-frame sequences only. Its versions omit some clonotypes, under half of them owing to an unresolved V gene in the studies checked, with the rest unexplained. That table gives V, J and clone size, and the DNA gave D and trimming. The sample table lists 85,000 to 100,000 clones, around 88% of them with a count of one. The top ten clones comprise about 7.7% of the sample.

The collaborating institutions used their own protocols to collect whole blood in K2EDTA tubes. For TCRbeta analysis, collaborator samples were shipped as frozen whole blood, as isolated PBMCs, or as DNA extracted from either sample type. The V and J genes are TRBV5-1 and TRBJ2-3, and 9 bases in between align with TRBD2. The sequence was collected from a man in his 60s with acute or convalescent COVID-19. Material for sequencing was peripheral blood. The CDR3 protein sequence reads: CASSLYGGSGSLSTDTQYF. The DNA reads TGCGCCAGCAGCTTGTATGGAGGTAGCGGGAGCCTTAGCACAGATACGCAGTATTTT. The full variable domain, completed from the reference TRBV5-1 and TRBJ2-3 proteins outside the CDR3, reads KAGVTQTPRYLIKTRGQQVTLSCSPISGHRSVSWYQQTPGQGLQFLFEYFSETQRNKGNFPGRFSGRQFSNSRSEMNVSTLELGDSALYLCASSLYGGSGSLSTDTQYFGPGTRLTVL.